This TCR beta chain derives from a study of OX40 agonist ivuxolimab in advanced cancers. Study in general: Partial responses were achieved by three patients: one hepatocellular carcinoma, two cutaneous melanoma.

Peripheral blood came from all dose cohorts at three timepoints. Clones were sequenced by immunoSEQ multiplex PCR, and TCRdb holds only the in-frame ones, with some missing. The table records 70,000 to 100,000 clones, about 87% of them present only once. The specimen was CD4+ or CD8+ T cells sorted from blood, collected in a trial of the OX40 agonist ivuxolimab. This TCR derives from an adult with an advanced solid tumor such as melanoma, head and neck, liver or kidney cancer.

The DNA of the CDR3 is TGTGCCAGCAGCCCCGGGACAGGGGTGTCCAAAAACATTCAGTACTTC. Amino acid sequence: CASSPGTGVSKNIQYF. The J gene is TRBJ2-4, the V gene TRBV7-9; TRBD1 matches at 10 bases. The CDR3 sequence is 16 residues long. Germline CDR1 reads SEHNR; CDR2 reads FQNEAQ (reference sequence). After removal of 5 bases from V and 2 bases from J, the junction contained 6 bases not matched to a gene.